The present T cell receptor beta chain was sequenced within a study of shared clonotypes between healthy human individuals. Study-wide results and limits: Sharing across four donors was seen in 4% to 5.5% of naive CD4 clonotypes.

The repertoire was sequenced with immunoSEQ multiplex PCR; TCRdb's copy has only in-frame clones and lacks some. The sample has about 380,000 clones; around 96% are singletons. About this clone itself: Its antigen remains unknown.

The V end lost 5 bases, the J end lost 1 base, and 21 bases lay between the germline ends. CDR1 is MDHEN, CDR2 SYDVKM, per germline. This CDR3 is 17 amino acids long. All participating donors were Caucasian adults from Nashville, Tennessee. The source material was memory CD8+ T cells sorted from blood. Described subset: CD45RO+ cells pooled with CCR7-negative TemRA cells. The chain combines TRBV28 with TRBJ2-7, with D maybe TRBD1 (7 bases). This TCR derives from a young man in good health. CDR3 protein: CASSGSPEAGGSYEQYF. The CDR3 DNA follows: TGTGCCAGCAGTGGGAGCCCGGAGGCAGGGGGGTCCTACGAGCAGTACTTC. The complete variable domain, with remaining parts taken from reference TRBV28 and TRBJ2-7, reads DVKVTQSSRYLVKRTGEKVFLECVQDMDHENMFWYRQDPGLGLRLIYFSYDVKMKEKGDIPEGYSVSREKKERFSLILESASTNQTSMYLCASSGSPEAGGSYEQYFGPGTRLTVT.